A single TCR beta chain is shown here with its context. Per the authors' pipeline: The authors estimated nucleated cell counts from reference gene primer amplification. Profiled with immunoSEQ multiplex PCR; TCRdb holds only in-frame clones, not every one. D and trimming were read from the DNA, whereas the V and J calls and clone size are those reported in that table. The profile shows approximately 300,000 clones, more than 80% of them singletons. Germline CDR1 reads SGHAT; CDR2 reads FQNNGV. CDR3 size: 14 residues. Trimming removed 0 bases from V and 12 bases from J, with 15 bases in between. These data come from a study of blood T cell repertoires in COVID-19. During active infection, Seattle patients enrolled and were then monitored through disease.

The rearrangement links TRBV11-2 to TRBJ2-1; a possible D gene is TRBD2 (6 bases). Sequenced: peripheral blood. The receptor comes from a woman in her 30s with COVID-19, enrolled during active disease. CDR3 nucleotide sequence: TGTGCCAGCAGCTTAGATGGGGCCGCGGAGGGGCAGTTCTTC. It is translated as CASSLDGAAEGQFF.